This T cell receptor beta chain appears in the sequencing data of a study of cytotoxic CD8 clonotypes in ibrutinib-treated CLL (dated by TCRdb to 2020 to 2023). Study-level background: The cohort was composed of under 12 relapsed/refractory and roughly 16 treatment-naive patients; IGHV unmutated status was identified in approximately 18 patients. Samples at response were collected after a median of 12 months of treatment, with a range of about 6 to 36 months. All remission and progressive disease samples were collected while patients were still receiving ibrutinib. Cryopreserved peripheral blood mononuclear cells were collected at three points: before therapy, at response, and at either sustained remission or disease progression. On average, each sample had a few hundred thousand productive templates and roughly 95,000 productive rearrangements. Of the 90 or so participants in the trial, 26 had longitudinal samples available. Responses were partial in some 24 patients and complete in 2; after median roughly 69 months follow-up, some 15 stayed in remission and about twelve progressed.

Points on this clone: The antigen it recognizes is unknown. Base qualities are not at hand, and no much larger clone is one base apart.

V is pared back by 4 bases and J by 4 bases, with 7 bases lying between the germline termini. The CDR3 measures 11 amino acids from cysteine to phenylalanine. This entry keeps only the CDR3 DNA: 33 bases, framed from base 1. According to the germline V gene, CDR1 reads SQVTM and CDR2 reads ANQGSEA. Overall study outcomes, separate from this receptor: Clonality increased at ibrutinib response, stayed stable in sustained remission, and fell back toward baseline at progression. Baseline clonality exceeded that of age-matched healthy donors and correlated strongly with circulating CD8+ T-cell counts. Public clonotypes were found to be uncommon and were observed to contract or remain stable during treatment; the increase in clonality was shown to reflect expansion of private clonotypes at ibrutinib response. Sustained-remission and progressing patients did not have matched sampling times, and lymph node repertoires were not examined.

On a MiSeq, deep resolution sequencing aimed for a depth between 1 in 1 million and 1 in 200,000 T cells, with each clonotype covered roughly 10x on average. The immunoSEQ hsTCRB Kit was used to generate the TCR beta libraries. Turning to the authors' computational methods: Data were analyzed with ImmunoSEQ Data Assistant and ImmunoSEQ Analyzer, with V, D and J genes assigned per IMGT definitions. Clonality was computed as one minus normalized Shannon entropy of productive rearrangement frequencies, ranging from 0 to 1. Public clonotype analysis was restricted to overrepresented clonotypes comprising at least 0.05% of each patient's repertoire. Thirteen age-matched healthy donor repertoires from immuneACCESS were used as controls for clonality. Sourced from immuneACCESS, this table was stored by TCRdb with only in-frame sequences that have V and J called. A share of the clones is absent; for the studies checked, an unresolved V gene accounts for under half, and the remainder has no known explanation. V and J calls and clone size are those listed in that table; D and trimming were worked out from the DNA. Here the sample has roughly 180,000 clones; around 70% occur a single time. The ten largest clones take up around an eighth of the sample.

This sample's time point label indicates: 20 to 25 months on ibrutinib. For TCR beta library preparation, approximately 2 micrograms of genomic DNA was extracted from cryopreserved PBMCs. High-throughput TCR beta sequencing was performed on longitudinal blood samples from CLL patients receiving ibrutinib monotherapy. Patients were enrolled in a phase 2 open-label single-center ibrutinib monotherapy trial. The sample consisted of PBMCs, taken after 24 months of ibrutinib treatment. The sequence was obtained from a human donor with chronic lymphocytic leukemia. This sequence uses TRBV29-1 and TRBJ1-2; no confident D gene assignment can be made. The nucleotides are TGCAGCGTTGGCGGGAGCTATGGCTACACCTTC. Its translation reads: CSVGGSYGYTF.